The 16 T cell receptor beta chains below were found in one sample sequenced in a study of vaccination effects on CD4 cells after COVID-19. Their antigens remain unidentified. Ahead of sequencing, the ViraFEST assay grew antigen-specific CD4+ T cells using viral peptide pools. Having been cultured for roughly 11 days, the cells underwent CD4+ T cell isolation. Vaccine recipients had no previous SARS-CoV-2 infection; their nucleocapsid antibodies were negative. Sequencing was performed with immunoSEQ multiplex PCR; in TCRdb, only in-frame clones are kept and a portion is missing. The sample includes 55,000 to 80,000 clones, 65% to 85% of them seen just once. The sample in question was CD4+ T cells from PBMCs cultured with HCoV-OC43 spike peptides, obtained before COVID-19 vaccination. Subset specified: HCoV-OC43 spike overlapping peptide pool stimulation. The receptors were sampled from a human donor who received a COVID-19 vaccine.

The V gene is TRBV2, the J gene TRBJ2-7; D uncertain. CDR3 length equals 13 residues. Per germline, CDR1 SNHLY and CDR2 FYNNEI. Trimming took 8 bases from V and 2 from J, leaving 13 bases between them. This CDR3 reads CASYRDGAYEQYV. The CDR3 coding sequence is TGTGCCAGCTATCGAGACGGAGCCTACGAGCAGTACGTC.

In DNA form, the CDR3 reads TGCGCCAGCAGCAGAGGACAGTCCTACGAGCAGTACGTC. Amino acid sequence: CASSRGQSYEQYV. The chain has TRBV5-1 and TRBJ2-7, with TRBD1 as a possible D gene (6 bases). V was pared by 4 bases and J by 1 base, with 9 bases between. Germline V gives CDR1 SGHRS, CDR2 YFSETQ. The CDR3 covers 13 residues.

The chain joins TRBV6-5 to TRBJ1-1; no reliable D call. Per the germline V gene, CDR1 is MNHEY and CDR2 is SVGAGI. V dropped 7 bases and J dropped 6 bases, with 21 bases sitting between them. The CDR3 sequence is 15 residues long. In DNA, the CDR3 is TGTGCCAGCAACTTGGGCGGGTCCAATAGGGCTGAAGCTTTCTTT. The encoded protein is CASNLGGSNRAEAFF.

The chain combines TRBV2 with TRBJ2-5; 9 bases line up with TRBD2. Germline trimming cut 3 bases from V and 5 bases from J; bases unmatched to any gene: 7. The germline gives CDR1 SNHLY, CDR2 FYNNEI. The CDR3 runs 15 residues. The CDR3 here is CASSEPRGGGETQYF. The CDR3, as DNA: TGTGCCAGCAGTGAGCCGCGGGGGGGCGGGGAGACCCAGTACTTC.

V is TRBV3-1 (or the pseudogene TRBV3-2) and J is TRBJ2-5; unclear D gene. V lost 1 base and J 9 bases, leaving 6 bases between the germline ends. CDR3 size: 11 residues. The germline CDR1 and CDR2 sequences are LGHDT and YNNKEL (reference sequence). CDR3 DNA: TGTGCCAGCAGCCAAGGGCCCGCCCAGTACTTC. Its protein product is CASSQGPAQYF.

V gene TRBV2 combines with J gene TRBJ1-5, with D uncertain. The V end lost 2 bases, the J end lost 4 bases, and 9 bases lay between the germline ends. CDR3 length equals 14 residues. Germline V lookup: CDR1 SNHLY, CDR2 FYNNEI. The CDR3 bases are TGTGCCAGCAGTGAAACAGTTCGGAATCAGCCCCAGCATTTT. This gives the protein CASSETVRNQPQHF. The full variable domain, in which reference TRBV2 and TRBJ1-5 provide the parts outside the CDR3, is EPEVTQTPSHQVTQMGQEVILRCVPISNHLYFYWYRQILGQKVEFLVSFYNNEISEKSEIFDDQFSVERPDGSNFTLKIRSTKLEDSAMYFCASSETVRNQPQHFGDGTRLSIL.

The chain links TRBV29-1 to TRBJ2-1; D might be TRBD2 (6 bases). V was pared by 7 bases and J by 9 bases, with 25 bases between. This CDR3 spans 15 amino acids. CDR1 is SQVTM, CDR2 ANQGSEA, per germline. In nucleotides, the CDR3 is TGCAGCGCGACACCATCGGGGGATGTACCTACTGAGCAGTTCTTC. Protein product: CSATPSGDVPTEQFF.

The J gene is TRBJ2-2, the V gene TRBV29-1; 12 bases are shared with TRBD2. With V trimmed by 6 bases and J by 8 bases, 16 bases remained unmatched. The germline V gene has CDR1 SQVTM and CDR2 ANQGSEA. This CDR3 is built from 17 residues. Written as DNA, the CDR3 is TGCAGCGTCAGGCCCCATCCTAGCGGGGGGGCCGCAGGGGAGCTGTTTTTT. Protein: CSVRPHPSGGAAGELFF.

The chain recombines TRBV19 with TRBJ2-5; D is unresolved. Germline assignment: CDR1 LNHDA and CDR2 SQIVND (reference sequence). The V end lost 3 bases, the J end lost 10 bases, and 18 bases lay between the germline ends. The CDR3 is 14 amino acids. DNA for the CDR3: TGTGCCAGTAGTATTGGGCTCACGTCGTACGGCCAGTACTTC. This codes for CASSIGLTSYGQYF.

The rearrangement links TRBV6-1 to TRBJ1-2; 8 bases agree with TRBD1. This CDR3 contains 13 residues. Germline trimming cut 1 base from V and 8 bases from J; bases unmatched to any gene: 3. Germline assignment: CDR1 MNHNS and CDR2 SASEGT. The CDR3 loop reads CASSEGDRRGYTF. CDR3 nucleotides: TGTGCCAGCAGTGAAGGGGACAGGCGAGGCTACACCTTC.

CDR3 nucleotide sequence: TGTGCCAGTAGTACCGTCAGCGGGGGATTGAATACGCAGTATTTT. This translates into CASSTVSGGLNTQYF. This chain links TRBV19 with TRBJ2-3; 8 bases agree with TRBD2. Germline V CDR1 and CDR2: LNHDA, SQIVND (reference sequence). The CDR3 is 15 residues long. Germline trimming cut 4 bases from V and 7 bases from J; bases unmatched to any gene: 10.

This clone was picked up a small number of times. The V call is TRBV10-3, the J call TRBJ1-6, with a tentative D call TRBD1 (6 bases). V was pared by 10 bases and J by 5 bases, with 12 bases between. From germline, CDR1 is ENHRY and CDR2 SYGVKD. The CDR3 sequence is 13 residues long. DNA of the CDR3: TGTGCCACCCGGACAGCCAATAATTCACCCCTCCACTTT. It encodes CATRTANNSPLHF.

The chain employs TRBV29-1 and TRBJ1-2; 11 positions agree with TRBD1. The V gene end was trimmed by 4 bases and the J gene end by 6 bases; junction bases not matched to a gene: 1. In germline, CDR1 is SQVTM, CDR2 ANQGSEA. The CDR3 sequence is 12 residues long. CDR3 DNA sequence: TGCAGCGTTGGGGACAGGGGGGATGGCTACACCTTC. Its translation is CSVGDRGDGYTF.

The V and J genes are TRBV5-1 and TRBJ1-1, with D possibly matching TRBD1 (5 bases). The CDR3 extends over 14 amino acids. CDR1 is SGHRS, CDR2 YFSETQ, per germline. Trimming left V 4 bases short and J 0 bases short, with 10 bases between. This CDR3 is CASSRDLMNTEAFF. CDR3 coding DNA: TGCGCCAGCAGCCGGGACCTGATGAACACTGAAGCTTTCTTT.

The genes are TRBV19 and TRBJ1-5; 8 bases align to TRBD1. Germline CDR1 and CDR2: LNHDA and SQIVND (reference sequence). Unmatched junction bases numbered 13, after V lost 5 bases and J lost 7 bases. The CDR3 runs to 16 residues. The CDR3 coding sequence is TGTGCCAGTAGTTCCGGCCGGACAGGGCTGAGGCAGCCCCAGCATTTT. Residues: CASSSGRTGLRQPQHF.

The gene calls are TRBV3-1 (or the pseudogene TRBV3-2) and TRBJ2-7; 14 bases match TRBD2. The CDR3 spans 14 residues. Germline assignment: CDR1 LGHDT and CDR2 YNNKEL (reference sequence). Trimming cost V 5 bases and J 7 bases; bases outside gene matches: 4. The CDR3 bases are TGTGCCAGCAGCTCGGGACTAGCGGGGGTTGAGCAGTACGTC. Protein: CASSSGLAGVEQYV.